The 15 T cell receptor beta chains presented below share a single source sample, sequenced in a study of CD8 T cells in ankylosing spondylitis. The study, taken as a whole, reports: Within ankylosing spondylitis blood, a TCR beta motif made up of roughly eight highly homologous variants appeared to be characteristic.

No antigen is known for these receptors. TCRdb used MiXCR to reprocess the 5' RACE reads, holding one entry per CDR3 protein. The sample lists approximately 220,000 distinct CDR3 sequences; approximately 20% were seen once. The sample comprised blood, either unsorted or a sorted T cell fraction (not recorded which). The receptors were gathered from a male donor with ankylosing spondylitis.

This clonotype was recorded at least ten times. The chain uses TRBV5-1 and TRBJ1-2, with 7 bases matching TRBD1. The V gene's germline CDR1 is SGHRS and CDR2 YFSETQ. V trimming: 4 bases; J trimming: 4 bases; junction bases outside the gene matches: 10. There are 15 residues in the CDR3. This CDR3 reads CASSKEGGVGYGYTF. The CDR3 DNA sequence: TGCGCCAGCAGCAAGGAAGGGGGCGTAGGCTATGGCTACACCTTC.

This chain uses TRBV4-1 with TRBJ1-4; weak D call: TRBD1 (6 bases). CDR1 and CDR2 from the germline V gene are MGHRA and YSYEKL. The length of the CDR3 is 16 residues. Trimming shortened V by 1 base and J by 8 bases, and 17 bases separated the two germline ends. The CDR3 region is CASSQVFEGVKEKLFF. In DNA, the CDR3 is TGCGCCAGCAGCCAAGTATTCGAGGGGGTAAAGGAAAAACTGTTTTTT.

The gene calls are TRBV11-2 and TRBJ2-2; 13 bases match TRBD2. Germline CDR1 SGHAT, CDR2 FQNNGV. CDR3 length: 18 amino acids. The trim removed 2 bases at V and 5 bases at J, leaving 8 bases unmatched. This CDR3 is CASSLPTSGRDRTGELFF. The CDR3 DNA reads as TGTGCCAGCAGCTTACCTACTAGCGGGAGGGATCGGACCGGGGAGCTGTTTTTT.

The chain combines TRBV4-1 with TRBJ1-5; D uncertain. CDR1 is MGHRA and CDR2 is YSYEKL in the germline V gene. V gave up 0 bases and J gave up 1 base, with 7 bases separating them. This CDR3 comprises 15 residues. The CDR3 sequence is CASSQDNWSNQPQHF. The CDR3 nucleotides are TGCGCCAGCAGCCAAGATAATTGGAGCAATCAGCCCCAGCATTTT.

This chain joins TRBV9 and TRBJ2-1; TRBD2 agrees at 9 bases. This CDR3 comprises 15 residues. The V segment lost 4 bases and the J segment 7 bases; nucleotides outside the gene matches: 9. Germline CDR1 reads SGDLS; CDR2 reads YYNGEE. The DNA for the CDR3 is TGTGCCAGCAGCTCCGTCGCGGGGGGGCCAAATGAGCAGTTCTTC. It yields the protein CASSSVAGGPNEQFF.

This clonotype was seen a handful of times. The chain joins TRBV4-1 to TRBJ2-7; D might be TRBD2 (6 bases). The CDR3 consists of 15 residues. Trimming shortened V by 0 bases and J by 2 bases, and 11 bases separated the two germline ends. In germline, CDR1 is MGHRA, CDR2 YSYEKL. The chain's CDR3 is CASSQDNSGTYEQYF. The CDR3 nucleotides read TGCGCCAGCAGCCAAGATAATAGCGGAACCTACGAGCAGTACTTC.

This clonotype occurred once. The V call is TRBV4-3, the J call TRBJ2-2; 9 nucleotides line up with TRBD2. This CDR3 comprises 16 residues. V shed 0 bases, J shed 8 bases, and the junction held 7 bases outside the gene matches. CDR1 and CDR2 (germline): LGHNA, YSLEER. The CDR3 nucleotides are TGCGCCAGCAGCCAAGAAATAGCGGGAGTAGCAGGGGAGCTGTTTTTT. This translates into CASSQEIAGVAGELFF.

The chain carries TRBV20-1 and TRBJ2-7; the D is unclear. V dropped 3 bases and J dropped 5 bases, with 11 bases sitting between them. Germline assignment: CDR1 DFQATT and CDR2 SNEGSKA (reference sequence). The CDR3 covers 12 residues. CDR3 loop: CSASLPGDEQYF. CDR3 sequence (DNA): TGCAGTGCTAGCTTACCTGGGGACGAGCAGTACTTC.

The rearrangement joins TRBV7-9 to TRBJ2-2; 8 bases fit TRBD1. Germline V gives CDR1 SEHNR, CDR2 FQNEAQ (reference sequence). J gave up 3 bases and V 5 bases, and 5 bases lay outside the gene matches. The CDR3 loop spans 15 amino acids. As DNA, the CDR3 is TGTGCCAGCAGCCTGACAGGGGAAGACACCGGGGAGCTGTTTTTT. Translated, it gives CASSLTGEDTGELFF. The variable domain in full, completed from reference TRBV7-9 and TRBJ2-2, reads DTGVSQNPRHKITKRGQNVTFRCDPISEHNRLYWYRQTLGQGPEFLTYFQNEAQLEKSRLLSDRFSAERPKGSFSTLEIQRTEQGDSAMYLCASSLTGEDTGELFFGEGSRLTVL.

This clonotype was detected a few times. This sequence joins TRBV30 and TRBJ2-2; 8 bases map to TRBD1. Germline-derived CDR1 and CDR2 are GTSNPN and SVGIG (reference sequence). V shed 8 bases, J shed 6 bases, and the junction held 8 bases outside the gene matches. CDR3 size: 13 residues. In nucleotides, the CDR3 is TGTGCCCGCCAAGTGACAGGGGCCGGGGAGCTGTTTTTT. This translates into CARQVTGAGELFF.

The chain joins TRBV20-1 to TRBJ2-1; 9 bases are a match to TRBD2. Germline CDR1 DFQATT, CDR2 SNEGSKA (reference sequence). CDR3 length equals 14 residues. J gave up 9 bases and V 1 base, and 7 bases lay outside the gene matches. CDR3 residues: CSARGGIAGVEQFF. The CDR3 nucleotides are TGCAGTGCTAGAGGGGGAATAGCGGGAGTTGAGCAGTTCTTC.

This clonotype was observed many times. The V and J genes are TRBV5-1 and TRBJ1-1, with D hard to call. The germline gives CDR1 SGHRS, CDR2 YFSETQ. Trimming took 0 bases from V and 1 from J, leaving 7 bases between them. The CDR3 has 14 residues. The CDR3 region has the DNA TGCGCCAGCAGCTTGGCGGCAGGGAACACTGAAGCTTTCTTT. It translates to CASSLAAGNTEAFF.

This clonotype was recorded a few times. The chain joins TRBV4-1 to TRBJ2-3, with unresolved D. This CDR3 contains 15 residues. Trimming removed 0 bases at V and 2 bases at J, with 9 bases between. The germline V gene has CDR1 MGHRA and CDR2 YSYEKL. CDR3: CASSQDIPLTDTQYF. Written as DNA, the CDR3 is TGCGCCAGCAGCCAAGATATTCCCCTCACAGATACGCAGTATTTT.

The chain carries TRBV5-1 and TRBJ2-1, with D unclear. V lost 2 bases and J 0 bases, leaving 9 bases between the germline ends. Germline CDR1 reads SGHRS; CDR2 reads YFSETQ. The CDR3 is made up of 15 amino acids. CDR3 nucleotides: TGCGCCAGCAGCTTTGGGCTAACCTCCTACAATGAGCAGTTCTTC. It is translated as CASSFGLTSYNEQFF.

As DNA, the CDR3 is TGTGCCATATTGGATGGCGGAGAGAGCAATGAGCAGTTCTTC. Translated, it gives CAILDGGESNEQFF. V is TRBV2 and J is TRBJ2-1, with no clear D. V lost 10 bases and J lost 6, with 19 bases in between. CDR3 size: 14 residues. Germline lookup yields CDR1 SNHLY and CDR2 FYNNEI.